By sample fraction, the clone carrying this TCR beta chain is medium-sized (0.01 to 0.1%). Its antigen is still unknown. The data belong to a study of radiation and T cells in renal cell carcinoma. Study-wide results and caveats: Dominant CDR3 motifs occupied more repertoire in irradiated than control tumors. Tumor samples were small regions of approximately 1.1 g. Top 100 clonotypes averaged roughly 50% in irradiated versus around 45% in nephrectomy-only tumors.

Clones were sequenced by immunoSEQ multiplex PCR, and TCRdb holds only the in-frame ones, with some missing. Of over 12,000 clones in the sample, less than 65% were seen once. Indicated treatment: treatment-naive control, cytoreductive nephrectomy. The tumor was a clear cell renal cell carcinoma. The CDR3 has 14 residues. After removal of 3 bases from V and 6 bases from J, the junction contained 11 bases not matched to a gene. The germline V gene encodes CDR1 SQVTM and CDR2 ANQGSEA. The source material was tumor tissue, sampled from a patient whose treatment was nephrectomy without radiotherapy. This clonotype was obtained from a man aged 55 to 70 with renal cell carcinoma. The V and J genes are TRBV29-1 and TRBJ2-7; 7 bases match TRBD2. As DNA, the CDR3 is TGCAGCGTTGATAGGGGCGGGAGCAATGGCGAGCAGTACTTC. Translation gives CSVDRGGSNGEQYF.